The clone carrying this T cell receptor (beta chain) was recorded only once. No antigen is known for it. Starting from genomic DNA, TCR beta CDR3 was amplified through two-round multiplex PCR. Amplification during the initial PCR round employed primers specific to each TRBV and TRBJ gene. TCRdb reprocessed the multiplex PCR reads with MiXCR, giving one entry per CDR3 protein. The data contain about 16,000 distinct CDR3 sequences, around 32% of them seen just once; the ten biggest clones take up roughly 23%. The record originates from a study of prognosis after radiotherapy for stage I lung cancer. Study background: The biologically effective dose of the SBRT radiotherapy was at least 100 Gy, given over 3 to 5 fractions.

The ends lost 1 base at V and 8 bases at J; junction bases unmatched: 3. The CDR3 has 14 amino acids. CDR1 SGHVS and CDR2 FNYEAQ come from the germline V gene. Findings of the study overall: It is unknown whether the expanded TCR clones recognize the tumor.

The J gene is TRBJ1-3, the V gene TRBV7-6, with 9 bases fitting TRBD1. This clonotype was sampled from a donor over 45 with non-small cell lung cancer. The input for sequencing was PBMCs, taken before or after stereotactic body radiation therapy (not recorded which). Here the CDR3 reads CASSLGDRVDTIYF. CDR3 nucleotide sequence: TGTGCCAGCAGCTTAGGGGACAGGGTAGACACCATATATTTT.